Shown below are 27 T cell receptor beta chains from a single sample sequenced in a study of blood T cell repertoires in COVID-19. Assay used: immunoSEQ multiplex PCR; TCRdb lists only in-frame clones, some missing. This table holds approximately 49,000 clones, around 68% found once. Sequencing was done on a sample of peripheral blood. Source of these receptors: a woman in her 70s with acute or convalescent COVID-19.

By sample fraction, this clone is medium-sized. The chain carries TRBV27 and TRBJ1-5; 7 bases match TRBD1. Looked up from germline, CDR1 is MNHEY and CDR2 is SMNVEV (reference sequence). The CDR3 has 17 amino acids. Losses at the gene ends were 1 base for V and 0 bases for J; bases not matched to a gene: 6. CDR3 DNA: TGTGCCAGCAGTTTATTAGGAGGGGACAGTAGCAATCAGCCCCAGCATTTT. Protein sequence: CASSLLGGDSSNQPQHF.

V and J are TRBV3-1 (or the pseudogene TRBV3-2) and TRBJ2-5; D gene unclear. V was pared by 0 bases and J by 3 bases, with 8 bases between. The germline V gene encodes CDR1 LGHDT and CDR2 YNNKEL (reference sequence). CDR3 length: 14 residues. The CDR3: CASSQESEKETQYF. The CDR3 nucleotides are TGTGCCAGCAGCCAAGAGAGTGAAAAAGAGACCCAGTACTTC.

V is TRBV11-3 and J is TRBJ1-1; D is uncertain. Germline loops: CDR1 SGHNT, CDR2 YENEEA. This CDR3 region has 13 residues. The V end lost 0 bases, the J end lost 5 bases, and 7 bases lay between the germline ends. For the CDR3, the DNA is TGTGCCAGCAGCTTAGAACCTAGGACTGAAGCTTTCTTT. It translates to CASSLEPRTEAFF.

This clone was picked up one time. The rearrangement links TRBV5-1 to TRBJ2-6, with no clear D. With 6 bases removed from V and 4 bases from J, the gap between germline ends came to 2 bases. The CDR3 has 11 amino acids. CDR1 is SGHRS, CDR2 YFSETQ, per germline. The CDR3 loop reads CASTGANVLTF. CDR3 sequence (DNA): TGCGCCAGCACGGGGGCCAACGTCCTGACTTTC.

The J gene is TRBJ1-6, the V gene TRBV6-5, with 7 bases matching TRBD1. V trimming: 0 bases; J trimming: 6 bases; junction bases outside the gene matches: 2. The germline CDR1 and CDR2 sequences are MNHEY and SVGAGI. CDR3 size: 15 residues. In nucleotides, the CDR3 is TGTGCCAGCAGTTACTCTAGGGGGCCTAATTCACCCCTCCACTTT. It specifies CASSYSRGPNSPLHF.

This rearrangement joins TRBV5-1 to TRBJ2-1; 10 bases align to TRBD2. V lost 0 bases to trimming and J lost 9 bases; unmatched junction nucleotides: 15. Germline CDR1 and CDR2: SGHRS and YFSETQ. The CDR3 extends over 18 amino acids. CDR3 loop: CASSLAGLAASRLGEQFF. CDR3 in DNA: TGCGCCAGCAGCTTGGCTGGACTAGCGGCATCCAGACTCGGTGAGCAGTTCTTC. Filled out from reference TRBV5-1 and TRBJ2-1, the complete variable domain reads KAGVTQTPRYLIKTRGQQVTLSCSPISGHRSVSWYQQTPGQGLQFLFEYFSETQRNKGNFPGRFSGRQFSNSRSEMNVSTLELGDSALYLCASSLAGLAASRLGEQFFGPGTRLTVL.

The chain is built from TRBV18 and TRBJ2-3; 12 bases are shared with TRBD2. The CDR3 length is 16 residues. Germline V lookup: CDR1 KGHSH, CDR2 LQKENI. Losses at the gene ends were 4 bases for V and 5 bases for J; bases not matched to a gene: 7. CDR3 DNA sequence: TGTGCCAGCTCACTTCGGACTAGCGGGGACTTAGATACGCAGTATTTT. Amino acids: CASSLRTSGDLDTQYF.

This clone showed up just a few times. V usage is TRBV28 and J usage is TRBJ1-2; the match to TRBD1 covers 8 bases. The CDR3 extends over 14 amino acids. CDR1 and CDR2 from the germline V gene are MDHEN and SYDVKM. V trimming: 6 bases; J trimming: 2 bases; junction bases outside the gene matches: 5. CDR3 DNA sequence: TGTGCCAGCAGCCAGGGGGCGGGGAACTATGGCTACACCTTC. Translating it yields CASSQGAGNYGYTF.

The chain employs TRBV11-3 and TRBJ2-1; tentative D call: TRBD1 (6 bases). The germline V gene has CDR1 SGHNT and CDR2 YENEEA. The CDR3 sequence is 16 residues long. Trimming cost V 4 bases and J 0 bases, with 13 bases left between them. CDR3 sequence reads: CASSSRTAGSYNEQFF. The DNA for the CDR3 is TGTGCCAGCAGCTCCAGGACAGCCGGCTCCTACAATGAGCAGTTCTTC.

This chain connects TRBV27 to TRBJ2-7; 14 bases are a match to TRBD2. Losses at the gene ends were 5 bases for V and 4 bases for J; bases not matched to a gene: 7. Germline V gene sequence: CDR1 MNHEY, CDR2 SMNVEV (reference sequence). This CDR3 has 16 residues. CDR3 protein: CASSLGLAGGVYEQYF. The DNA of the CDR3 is TGTGCCAGCAGTCTCGGACTAGCGGGGGGAGTATACGAGCAGTACTTC.

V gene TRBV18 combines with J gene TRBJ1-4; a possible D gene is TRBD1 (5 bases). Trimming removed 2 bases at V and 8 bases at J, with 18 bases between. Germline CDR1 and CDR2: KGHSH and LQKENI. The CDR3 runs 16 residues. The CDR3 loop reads CASSPEGRGMEEKLFF. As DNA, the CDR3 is TGTGCCAGCTCACCAGAGGGGAGGGGTATGGAAGAAAAACTGTTTTTT.

CDR3 protein: CASRPTGGQETQYF. As DNA, the CDR3 is TGTGCCAGCAGGCCCACAGGGGGACAAGAGACCCAGTACTTC. The chain employs TRBV28 and TRBJ2-5; 8 nucleotides align to TRBD1. V lost 6 bases and J lost 2; bases outside the gene matches: 5. Per germline, CDR1 MDHEN and CDR2 SYDVKM. The CDR3 extends over 14 amino acids.

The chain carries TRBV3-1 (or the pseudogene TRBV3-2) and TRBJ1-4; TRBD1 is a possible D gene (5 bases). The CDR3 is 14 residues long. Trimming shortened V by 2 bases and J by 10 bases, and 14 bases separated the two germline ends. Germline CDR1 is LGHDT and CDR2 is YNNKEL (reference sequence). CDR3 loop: CASSQTDRRGKLFF. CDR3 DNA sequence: TGTGCCAGCAGCCAAACCGACAGAAGGGGAAAACTGTTTTTT.

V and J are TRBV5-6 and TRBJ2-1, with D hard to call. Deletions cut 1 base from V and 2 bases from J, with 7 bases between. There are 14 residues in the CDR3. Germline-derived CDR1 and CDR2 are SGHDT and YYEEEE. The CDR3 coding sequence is TGTGCCAGCAGCTTGCCACATACCTACAATGAGCAGTTCTTC. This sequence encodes CASSLPHTYNEQFF. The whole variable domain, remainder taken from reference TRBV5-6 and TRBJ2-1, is DAGVTQSPTHLIKTRGQQVTLRCSPKSGHDTVSWYQQALGQGPQFIFQYYEEEERQRGNFPDRFSGHQFPNYSSELNVNALLLGDSALYLCASSLPHTYNEQFFGPGTRLTVL.

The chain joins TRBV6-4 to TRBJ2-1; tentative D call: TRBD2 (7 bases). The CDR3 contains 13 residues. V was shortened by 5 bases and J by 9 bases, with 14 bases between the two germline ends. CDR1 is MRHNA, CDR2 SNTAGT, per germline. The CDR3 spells CASSRQGGAEQFF. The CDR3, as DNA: TGTGCCAGCAGTCGACAAGGGGGGGCTGAGCAGTTCTTC.

The CDR3 loop reads CTSSLTGGQGAICEQYF. The CDR3 DNA follows: TGCACCAGCAGCCTAACGGGGGGACAGGGGGCAATTTGCGAGCAGTACTTC. The J gene is TRBJ2-7, the V gene TRBV1; the D segment call TRBD1 is taken from the table without a DNA check. TRBV1 is a pseudogene segment. The CDR3 has 17 amino acids.

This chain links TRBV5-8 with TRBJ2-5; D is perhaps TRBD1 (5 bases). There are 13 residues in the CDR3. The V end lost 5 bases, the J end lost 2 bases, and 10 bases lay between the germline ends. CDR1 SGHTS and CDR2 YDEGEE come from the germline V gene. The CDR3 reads CASRIRGQETQYF. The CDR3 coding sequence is TGTGCCAGCAGAATAAGGGGACAAGAGACCCAGTACTTC.

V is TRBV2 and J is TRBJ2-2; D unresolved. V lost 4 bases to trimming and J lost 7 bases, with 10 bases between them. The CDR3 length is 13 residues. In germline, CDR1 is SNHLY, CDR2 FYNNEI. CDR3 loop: CASSVQQNGELFF. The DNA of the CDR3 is TGTGCCAGCAGTGTGCAACAGAACGGGGAGCTGTTTTTT.

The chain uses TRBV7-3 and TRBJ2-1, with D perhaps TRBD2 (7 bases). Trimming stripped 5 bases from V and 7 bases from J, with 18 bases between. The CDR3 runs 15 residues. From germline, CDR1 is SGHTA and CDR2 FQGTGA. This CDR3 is CASSDEGGPRNEQFF. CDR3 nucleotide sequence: TGTGCCAGCAGCGACGAGGGGGGGCCGAGGAATGAGCAGTTCTTC.

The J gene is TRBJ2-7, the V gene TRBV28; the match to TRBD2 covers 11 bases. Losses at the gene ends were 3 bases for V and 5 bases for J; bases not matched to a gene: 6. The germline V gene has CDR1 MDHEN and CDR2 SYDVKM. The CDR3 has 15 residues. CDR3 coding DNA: TGTGCCAGCAGTTTTCGCCTACTAGCGGGAGACGAGCAGTACTTC. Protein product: CASSFRLLAGDEQYF.

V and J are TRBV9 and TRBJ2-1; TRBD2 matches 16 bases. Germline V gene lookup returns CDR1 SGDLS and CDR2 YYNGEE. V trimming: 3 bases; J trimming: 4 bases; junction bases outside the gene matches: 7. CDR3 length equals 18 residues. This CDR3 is CASSAGTSGRAAYNEQFF. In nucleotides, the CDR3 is TGTGCCAGCAGCGCGGGGACTAGCGGGAGGGCCGCATACAATGAGCAGTTCTTC. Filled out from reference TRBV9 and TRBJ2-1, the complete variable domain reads DSGVTQTPKHLITATGQRVTLRCSPRSGDLSVYWYQQSLDQGLQFLIQYYNGEERAKGNILERFSAQQFPDLHSELNLSSLELGDSALYFCASSAGTSGRAAYNEQFFGPGTRLTVL.

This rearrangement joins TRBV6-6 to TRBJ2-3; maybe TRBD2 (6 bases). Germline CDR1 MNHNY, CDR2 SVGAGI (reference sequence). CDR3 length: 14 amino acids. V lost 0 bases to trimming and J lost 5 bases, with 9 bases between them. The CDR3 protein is CASSYSGGVDTQYF. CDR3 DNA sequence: TGTGCCAGCAGTTACTCGGGCGGGGTAGATACGCAGTATTTT.

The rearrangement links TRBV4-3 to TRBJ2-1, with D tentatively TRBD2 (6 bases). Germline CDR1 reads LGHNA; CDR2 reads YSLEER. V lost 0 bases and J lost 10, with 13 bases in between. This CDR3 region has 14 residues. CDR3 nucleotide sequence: TGCGCCAGCAGCCAAGATACCCGGACTACGGAGCAGTTCTTC. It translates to CASSQDTRTTEQFF.

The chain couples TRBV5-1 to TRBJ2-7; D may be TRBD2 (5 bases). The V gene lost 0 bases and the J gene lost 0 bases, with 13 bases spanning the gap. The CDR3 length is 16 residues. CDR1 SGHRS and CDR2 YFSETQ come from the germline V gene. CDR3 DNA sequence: TGCGCCAGCAGCTTGGTTTCCGGGGTGAGCTCCTACGAGCAGTACTTC. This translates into CASSLVSGVSSYEQYF.

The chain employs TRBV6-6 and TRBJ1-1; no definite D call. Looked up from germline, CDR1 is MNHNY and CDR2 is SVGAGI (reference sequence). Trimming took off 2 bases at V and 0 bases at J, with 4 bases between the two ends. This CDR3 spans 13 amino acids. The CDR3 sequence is CASSYQMNTEAFF. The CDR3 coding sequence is TGTGCCAGCAGTTACCAGATGAACACTGAAGCTTTCTTT.

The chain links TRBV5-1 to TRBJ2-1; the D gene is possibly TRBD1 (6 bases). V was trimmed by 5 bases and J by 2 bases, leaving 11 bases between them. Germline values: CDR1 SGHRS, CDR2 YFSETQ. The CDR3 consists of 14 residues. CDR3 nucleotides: TGCGCCAGCAGACAGGGTCTTCCCTACAATGAGCAGTTCTTC. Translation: CASRQGLPYNEQFF.

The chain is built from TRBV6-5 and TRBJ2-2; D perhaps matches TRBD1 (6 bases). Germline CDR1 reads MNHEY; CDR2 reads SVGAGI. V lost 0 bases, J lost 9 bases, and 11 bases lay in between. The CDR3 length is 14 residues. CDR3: CASSYSQGSRELFF. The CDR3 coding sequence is TGTGCCAGCAGTTACTCCCAGGGGTCCCGGGAGCTGTTTTTT.